The 4 T cell receptor beta chains listed next were all sequenced from one sample in a study of shared clonotypes between healthy human individuals. Data came from immunoSEQ multiplex PCR; TCRdb stores just in-frame clones and leaves some out. The data contain about 820,000 clones, 80% to 95% of them singletons. Terminally differentiated effector memory CD45RA+ cells were excluded from the naive CD8 cells, which were CD45RO-negative and positively selected for CCR7. Sequenced material: naive CD8+ T cells sorted from blood. Source of these receptors: a man under 40 in good health.

The V call is TRBV19, the J call TRBJ2-1; 7 bases are a match to TRBD2. Germline V gene data show CDR1 as LNHDA and CDR2 as SQIVND (reference sequence). After removal of 10 bases from V and 6 bases from J, the junction contained 24 bases not matched to a gene. CDR3 length: 18 residues. CDR3: CATFYGAGASPLANEQFF. The CDR3 DNA sequence: TGTGCCACCTTCTACGGGGCGGGAGCCTCTCCCTTAGCCAATGAGCAGTTCTTC.

The CDR3 DNA sequence: TGCGCCAGCAGCCAAGGAACGACTTTATGGTATGGCTACACCTTC. It is translated as CASSQGTTLWYGYTF. The chain joins TRBV4-1 to TRBJ1-2; D ambiguous. Germline V gene lookup returns CDR1 MGHRA and CDR2 YSYEKL. Trimming removed 1 base from V and 5 bases from J, with 14 bases in between. This CDR3 comprises 15 residues.

The V gene is TRBV4-3, the J gene TRBJ1-4; D unclear. CDR1 and CDR2 (germline): LGHNA, YSLEER. CDR3 length equals 15 residues. Trimming left V 1 base short and J 7 bases short, with 13 bases between. CDR3 sequence: CASSQARGGFEKLFF. CDR3 DNA: TGCGCCAGCAGCCAAGCCAGAGGAGGTTTTGAAAAACTGTTTTTT.

This rearrangement joins TRBV2 to TRBJ1-1; TRBD1 matches 7 bases. The CDR3 sequence is 16 residues long. Germline loops: CDR1 SNHLY, CDR2 FYNNEI. V was clipped by 7 bases and J by 1 base; unmatched bases: 12. The DNA of the CDR3 is TGTGCCAGCACATCTTTTCCGAGGGACAGGAACACTGAAGCTTTCTTT. Translation: CASTSFPRDRNTEAFF.